This T cell receptor beta chain appears in the sequencing data of a study of T cells in localized non-small cell lung cancer. Overall study results and limits: Researchers found a median roughly 50 of the top 100 tumor clones in adjacent lung. Compared with tumor, uninvolved adjacent lung displayed greater T cell clonality, ranking highest overall. Patients showing higher blood T cell density tended to see longer overall survival.

Clones were sequenced by immunoSEQ multiplex PCR, and TCRdb holds only the in-frame ones, with some missing. The repertoire holds around 18,000 clones, with about 85% as singletons. The germline V gene has CDR1 SGHRS and CDR2 YFSETQ. CDR3 length equals 14 residues. Trimming cost V 3 bases and J 3 bases; bases outside gene matches: 3. In regard to this clone: What it binds is unknown.

The chain couples TRBV5-1 to TRBJ1-2, with 9 bases identical to TRBD1. Sequences were derived from peripheral blood, sampled before any cancer treatment. The TCR comes from a female donor older than 55 with stage I lung adenocarcinoma. The CDR3 here is CASSWTGEHYGYTF. CDR3 sequence (DNA): TGCGCCAGCAGCTGGACAGGGGAACACTATGGCTACACCTTC.